This TCR beta chain was captured by sequencing in a study of a mutant IDH1 vaccine in newly diagnosed glioma. Study context: Patients received vaccination from 4-6 weeks after radiotherapy alone, or with temozolomide cycles. Sex among treated patients split about 60% male, 37.5% female; mean age was about 40 years. V12 came at week 35, V13 at week 47.

As for time point: week 47, end of study. All doses held 300 ug of mutant IDH1 20-mer peptide, with topical imiquimod. The V and J ends lost 4 bases and 6 bases respectively, with 9 bases between them. The length of the CDR3 is 13 residues. Germline V lookup: CDR1 SEHNR, CDR2 FQNEAQ (reference sequence). Profiled with immunoSEQ multiplex PCR; TCRdb holds only in-frame clones, not every one. The table includes fewer than 15,000 clones, roughly four fifths detected once. A note on this clone: The antigen remains undetermined.

The sequence was obtained from a woman aged 40 to 50 with glioma. The specimen was PBMCs, collected from a glioma patient whose treatment included an IDH1 peptide vaccine. This rearrangement joins TRBV7-9 to TRBJ1-4, with a tentative D call TRBD1 (5 bases). In DNA, the CDR3 is TGTGCCAGCAGCTGGGGGGGGTATGAAAAACTGTTTTTT. It yields the protein CASSWGGYEKLFF.